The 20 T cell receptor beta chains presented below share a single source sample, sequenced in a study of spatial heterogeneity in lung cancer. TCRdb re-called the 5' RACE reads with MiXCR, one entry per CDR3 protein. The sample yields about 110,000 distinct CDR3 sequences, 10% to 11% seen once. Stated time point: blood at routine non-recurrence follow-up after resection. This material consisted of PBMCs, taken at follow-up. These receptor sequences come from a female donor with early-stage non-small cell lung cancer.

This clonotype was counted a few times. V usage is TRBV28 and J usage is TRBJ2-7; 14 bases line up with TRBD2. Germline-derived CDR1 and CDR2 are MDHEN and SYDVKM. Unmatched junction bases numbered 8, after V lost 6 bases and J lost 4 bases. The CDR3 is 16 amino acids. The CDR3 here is CASRRLGLAGAYEQYF. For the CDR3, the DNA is TGTGCCAGCAGGAGATTGGGACTAGCGGGAGCTTACGAGCAGTACTTC. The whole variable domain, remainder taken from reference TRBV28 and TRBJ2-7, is DVKVTQSSRYLVKRTGEKVFLECVQDMDHENMFWYRQDPGLGLRLIYFSYDVKMKEKGDIPEGYSVSREKKERFSLILESASTNQTSMYLCASRRLGLAGAYEQYFGPGTRLTVT.

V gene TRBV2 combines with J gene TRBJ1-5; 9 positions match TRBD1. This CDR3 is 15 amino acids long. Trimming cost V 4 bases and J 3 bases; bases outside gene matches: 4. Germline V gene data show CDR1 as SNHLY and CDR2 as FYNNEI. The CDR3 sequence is CASSGGTGFNQPQHF. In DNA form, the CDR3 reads TGTGCCAGCAGTGGCGGGACAGGGTTCAATCAGCCCCAGCATTTT.

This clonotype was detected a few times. The CDR3 DNA follows: TGTGCCAGCAGTTCGTCGACAGGCCCTAGCGGCTACACCTTC. It is translated as CASSSSTGPSGYTF. The gene calls are TRBV27 and TRBJ1-2; a possible D gene is TRBD1 (6 bases). V lost 4 bases and J 8 bases, leaving 17 bases between the germline ends. CDR3 length: 14 amino acids. Germline CDR1 MNHEY, CDR2 SMNVEV (reference sequence).

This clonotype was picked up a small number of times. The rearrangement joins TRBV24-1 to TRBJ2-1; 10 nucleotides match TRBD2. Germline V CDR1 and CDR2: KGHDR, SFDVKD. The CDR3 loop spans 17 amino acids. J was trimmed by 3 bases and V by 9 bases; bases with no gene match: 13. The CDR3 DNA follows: TGTGCCACCGGAACCAGACTAGCGGGTCTGAACTACAATGAGCAGTTCTTC. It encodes CATGTRLAGLNYNEQFF.

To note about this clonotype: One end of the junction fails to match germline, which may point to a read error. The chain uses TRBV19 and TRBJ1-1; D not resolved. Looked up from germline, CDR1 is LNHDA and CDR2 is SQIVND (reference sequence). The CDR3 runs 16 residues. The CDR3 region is CASRSTLGRMNTETFF. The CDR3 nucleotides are TGTGCCAGTAGATCGACCCTTGGGCGAATGAACACTGAAACTTTCTTT.

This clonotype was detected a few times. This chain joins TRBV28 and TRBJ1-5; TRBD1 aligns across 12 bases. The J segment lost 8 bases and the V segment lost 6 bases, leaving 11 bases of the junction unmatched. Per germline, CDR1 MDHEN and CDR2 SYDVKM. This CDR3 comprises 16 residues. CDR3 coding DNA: TGTGCCAGCAGCTCAACCGGGACAGGGGGCTTAGAGCCCCAGCATTTT. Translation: CASSSTGTGGLEPQHF.

CDR3 residues: CASSPTSTEAFF. In nucleotides, the CDR3 is TGTGCCAGCAGTCCCACGAGCACTGAAGCTTTCTTT. The chain employs TRBV7-9 and TRBJ1-1; no clear D. V was shortened by 6 bases and J by 4 bases, with 9 bases between the two germline ends. Germline values: CDR1 SEHNR, CDR2 FQNEAQ (reference sequence). The CDR3 consists of 12 residues.

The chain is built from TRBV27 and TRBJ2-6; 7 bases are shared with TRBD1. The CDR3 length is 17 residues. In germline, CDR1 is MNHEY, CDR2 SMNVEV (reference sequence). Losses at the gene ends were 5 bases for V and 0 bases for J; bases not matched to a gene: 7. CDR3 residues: CASSVLQGSSGANVLTF. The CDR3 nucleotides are TGTGCCAGCAGTGTATTACAGGGGAGCTCTGGGGCCAACGTCCTGACTTTC.

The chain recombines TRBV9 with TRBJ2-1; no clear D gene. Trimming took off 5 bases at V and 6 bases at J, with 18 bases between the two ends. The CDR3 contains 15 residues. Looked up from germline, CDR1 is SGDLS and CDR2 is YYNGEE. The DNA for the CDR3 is TGTGCCAGCAGTTCAGAAGTCGGGCCCATCAATGAGCAGTTCTTC. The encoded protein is CASSSEVGPINEQFF.

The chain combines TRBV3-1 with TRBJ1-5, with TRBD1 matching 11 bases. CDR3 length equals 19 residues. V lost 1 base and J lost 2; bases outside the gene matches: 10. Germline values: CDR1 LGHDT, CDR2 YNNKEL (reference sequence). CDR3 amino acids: CASSQGRDRGWMGNQPQHF. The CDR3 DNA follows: TGTGCCAGCAGCCAAGGCCGGGACAGGGGGTGGATGGGCAATCAGCCCCAGCATTTT.

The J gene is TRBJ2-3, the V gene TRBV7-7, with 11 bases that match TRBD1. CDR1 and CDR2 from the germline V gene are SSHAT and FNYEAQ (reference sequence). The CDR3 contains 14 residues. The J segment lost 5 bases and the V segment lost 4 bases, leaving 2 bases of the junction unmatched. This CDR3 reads CASSSGTGGDTQYF. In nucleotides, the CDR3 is TGTGCCAGCAGCTCCGGGACAGGGGGAGATACGCAGTATTTT.

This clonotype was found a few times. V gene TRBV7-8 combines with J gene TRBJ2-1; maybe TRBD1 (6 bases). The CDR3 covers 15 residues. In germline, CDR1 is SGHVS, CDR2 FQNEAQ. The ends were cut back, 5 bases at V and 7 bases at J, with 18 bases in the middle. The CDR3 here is CASSPRGTKWNEQFF. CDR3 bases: TGTGCCAGCAGCCCTAGGGGGACCAAATGGAATGAGCAGTTCTTC.

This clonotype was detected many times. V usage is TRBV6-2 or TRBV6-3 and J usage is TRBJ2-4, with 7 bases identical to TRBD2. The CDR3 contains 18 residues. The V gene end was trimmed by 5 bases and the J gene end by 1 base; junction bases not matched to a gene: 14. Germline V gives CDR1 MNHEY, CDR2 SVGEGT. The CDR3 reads CASSLTTPSGYAKNIQYF. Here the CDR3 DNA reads TGTGCCAGCAGTCTCACCACCCCTAGCGGATACGCCAAAAACATTCAGTACTTC.

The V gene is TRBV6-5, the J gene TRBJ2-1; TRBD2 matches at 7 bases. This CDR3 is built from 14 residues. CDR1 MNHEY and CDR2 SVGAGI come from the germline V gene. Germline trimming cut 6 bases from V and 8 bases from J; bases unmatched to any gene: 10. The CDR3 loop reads CASRLLLTSYEQFF. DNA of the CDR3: TGTGCCAGCAGATTACTTCTGACTAGCTATGAGCAGTTCTTC.

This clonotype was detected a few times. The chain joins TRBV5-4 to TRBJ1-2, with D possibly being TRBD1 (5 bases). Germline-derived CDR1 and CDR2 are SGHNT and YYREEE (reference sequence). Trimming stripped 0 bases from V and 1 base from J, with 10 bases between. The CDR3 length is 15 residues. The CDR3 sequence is CASSLEGARNYGYTF. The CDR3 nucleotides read TGTGCCAGCAGCTTGGAAGGGGCCCGTAACTATGGCTACACCTTC.

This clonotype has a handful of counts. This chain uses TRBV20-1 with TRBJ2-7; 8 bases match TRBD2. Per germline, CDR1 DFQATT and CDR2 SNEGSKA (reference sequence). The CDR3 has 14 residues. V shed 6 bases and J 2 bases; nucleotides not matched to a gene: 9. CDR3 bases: TGCAGTGCCCAGAGCGGGAGAGGGGCCTACGAGCAGTACTTC. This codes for CSAQSGRGAYEQYF.

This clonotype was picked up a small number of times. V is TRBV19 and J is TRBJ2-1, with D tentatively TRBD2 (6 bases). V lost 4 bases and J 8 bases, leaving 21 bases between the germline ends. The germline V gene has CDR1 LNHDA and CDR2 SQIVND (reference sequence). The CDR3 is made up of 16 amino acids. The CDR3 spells CASSRGTLPPGDEQFF. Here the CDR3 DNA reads TGTGCCAGTAGTAGGGGGACTCTTCCCCCTGGCGATGAGCAGTTCTTC. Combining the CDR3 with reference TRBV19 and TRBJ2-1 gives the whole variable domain DGGITQSPKYLFRKEGQNVTLSCEQNLNHDAMYWYRQDPGQGLRLIYYSQIVNDFQKGDIAEGYSVSREKKESFPLTVTSAQKNPTAFYLCASSRGTLPPGDEQFFGPGTRLTVL.

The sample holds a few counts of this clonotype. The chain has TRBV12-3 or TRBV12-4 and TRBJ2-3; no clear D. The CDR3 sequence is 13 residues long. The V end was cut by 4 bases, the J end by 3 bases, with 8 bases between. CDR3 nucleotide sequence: TGTGCCAGCAGTTACCGCCAAACAGATACGCAGTATTTT. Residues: CASSYRQTDTQYF.

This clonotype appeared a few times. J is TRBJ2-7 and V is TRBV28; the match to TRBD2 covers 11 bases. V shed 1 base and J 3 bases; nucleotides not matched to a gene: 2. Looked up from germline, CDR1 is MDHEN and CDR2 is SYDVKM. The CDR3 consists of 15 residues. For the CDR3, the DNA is TGTGCCAGCAGTTTATCGGGGACTAGCGGCTACGAGCAGTACTTC. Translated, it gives CASSLSGTSGYEQYF. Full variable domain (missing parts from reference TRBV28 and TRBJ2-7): DVKVTQSSRYLVKRTGEKVFLECVQDMDHENMFWYRQDPGLGLRLIYFSYDVKMKEKGDIPEGYSVSREKKERFSLILESASTNQTSMYLCASSLSGTSGYEQYFGPGTRLTVT.

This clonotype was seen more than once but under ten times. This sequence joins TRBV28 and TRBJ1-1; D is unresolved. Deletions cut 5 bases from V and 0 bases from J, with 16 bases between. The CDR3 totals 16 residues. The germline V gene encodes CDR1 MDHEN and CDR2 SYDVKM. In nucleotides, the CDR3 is TGTGCCAGCAGTACCATTGGGGTCCCCTTGAACACTGAAGCTTTCTTT. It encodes CASSTIGVPLNTEAFF.